Listed below are T cell receptor beta chains from one sample, sequenced in a study of cytomegalovirus exposure and HLA in healthy donors. Measured with immunoSEQ multiplex PCR; TCRdb has only the in-frame clones, and not every one. This sample carries some 170,000 clones, about four fifths of them seen once, and the ten largest clones take 4.9%. The sequencing sample was made of PBMCs. These receptor sequences come from a woman aged 18-35 years in good health and CMV-seropositive. The conserved cysteine and the conserved F or W are not part of the CDR3 here. Each record gives: J gene, V gene, CDR3 protein.

>TRBJ2-3|TRBV5-4
ASSSSGGGGDTQY
>TRBJ2-3|TRBV11-3
ASSHRGGRGTDTQY
>TRBJ1-5|TRBV19
ASTGTGGNQPQH
>TRBJ2-2|TRBV6-4
ASSDLGGFTGELF
>TRBJ2-3|TRBV28
ASSFRLQGGIGTDTQY
>TRBJ1-4|TRBV4-2
ASKRDSATNEKLF
>TRBJ1-6|TRBV7-2
ASSFRDSDSPTLH
>NA|TRBV6-4
ASSIERGPLYEQY
>TRBJ2-2|TRBV30
AWSDPGQGDTGELF
>TRBJ1-6|TRBV7-9
ASSLVDRFNSPLH
>TRBJ1-1|TRBV10-1
ASSEGLTEAF